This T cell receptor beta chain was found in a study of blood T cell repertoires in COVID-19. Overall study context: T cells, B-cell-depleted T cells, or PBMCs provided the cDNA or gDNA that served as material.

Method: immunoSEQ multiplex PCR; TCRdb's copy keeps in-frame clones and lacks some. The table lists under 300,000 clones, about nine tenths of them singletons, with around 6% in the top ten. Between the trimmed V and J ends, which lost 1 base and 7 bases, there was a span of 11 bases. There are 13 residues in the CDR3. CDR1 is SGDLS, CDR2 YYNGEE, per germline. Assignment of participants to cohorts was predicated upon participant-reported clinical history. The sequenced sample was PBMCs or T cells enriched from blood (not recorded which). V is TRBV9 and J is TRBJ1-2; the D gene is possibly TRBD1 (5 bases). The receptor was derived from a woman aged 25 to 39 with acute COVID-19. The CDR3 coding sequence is TGTGCCAGCAGCGTATCCAGGGATGGTGGCTACACCTTC. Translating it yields CASSVSRDGGYTF.